The present TCR beta chain was sequenced within a study of blood T cells in healthy people across ages. Using a J-beta primer mix together with a sample-barcoded 5' primer, a second PCR was run for roughly 7 to 12 cycles. TCRdb itself ran the 5' RACE reads through MiXCR, one entry per CDR3 protein. The sample lists over a million distinct CDR3 sequences, 42% occurring once. CDR3 length: 15 amino acids. V gave up 4 bases and J gave up 0 bases, with 11 bases separating them. The genes are TRBV12-3 or TRBV12-4 and TRBJ2-3, with TRBD2 as a possible D gene (5 bases). Source material: blood. The sequence was collected from a woman aged 18-29 years in good health. CDR3 in DNA: TGTGCCAGCAGTTGGACTTCGCCGAGCACAGATACGCAGTATTTT. Translation gives CASSWTSPSTDTQYF.